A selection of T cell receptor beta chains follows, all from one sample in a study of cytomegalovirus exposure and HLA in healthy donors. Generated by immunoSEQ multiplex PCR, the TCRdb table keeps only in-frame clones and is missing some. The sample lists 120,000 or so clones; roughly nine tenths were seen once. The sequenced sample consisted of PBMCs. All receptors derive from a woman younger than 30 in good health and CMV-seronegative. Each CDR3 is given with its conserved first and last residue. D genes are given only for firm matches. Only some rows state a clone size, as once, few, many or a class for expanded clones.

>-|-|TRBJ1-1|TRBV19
CASSRPPGRNTEAFF
TGTGCCAGTAGCCGACCCCCTGGGAGAAACACTGAAGCTTTCTTT
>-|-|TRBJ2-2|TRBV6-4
CASSSSPGTGELFF
TGTGCCAGCAGTTCTTCCCCCGGCACCGGGGAGCTGTTTTTT
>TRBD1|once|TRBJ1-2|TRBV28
CASSSSGQGDYGYTF
TGTGCCAGCAGTTCCTCGGGACAGGGGGACTATGGCTACACCTTC
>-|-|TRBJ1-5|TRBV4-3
CASSQDTVQGNQPQHF
TGCGCCAGCAGCCAAGATACGGTCCAGGGAAATCAGCCCCAGCATTTT
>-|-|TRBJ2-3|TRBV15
CATSRDQPLATDTQYF
TGTGCCACCAGCAGAGACCAACCATTGGCCACAGATACGCAGTATTTT
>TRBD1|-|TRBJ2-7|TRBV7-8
CASSLDRGYEQYF
TGTGCCAGCAGCTTAGACAGGGGCTACGAGCAGTACTTC
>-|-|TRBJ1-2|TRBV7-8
CASRSRAPGSYTF
TGTGCCAGCAGATCTAGGGCCCCGGGGAGCTACACCTTC
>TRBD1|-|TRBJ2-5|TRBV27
CASSLRTGGAAQETQYF
TGTGCCAGCAGTTTACGGACAGGGGGCGCCGCACAAGAGACCCAGTACTTC
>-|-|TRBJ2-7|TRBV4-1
CASSQDKAPMTYEQYF
TGCGCCAGCAGCCAAGATAAAGCCCCGATGACCTACGAGCAGTACTTC
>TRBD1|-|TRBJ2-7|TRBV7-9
CASSSNTGTVSYEQYF
TGTGCCAGCAGCTCAAACACCGGGACAGTCTCCTACGAGCAGTACTTC
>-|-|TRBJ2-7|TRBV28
CASRSPGQDEQYF
TGTGCCAGCAGGTCCCCCGGACAAGACGAGCAGTACTTC
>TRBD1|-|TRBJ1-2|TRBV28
CASSSTGTGILYGYTF
TGTGCCAGCAGTTCCACCGGGACAGGGATCCTCTATGGCTACACCTTC
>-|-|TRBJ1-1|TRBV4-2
CASSQGVNTEAFF
TGTGCCAGCAGCCAAGGCGTGAACACTGAAGCTTTCTTT
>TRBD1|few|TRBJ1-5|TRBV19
CASSLLPRQGLNQPQHF
TGTGCCAGTAGTCTCCTACCCCGACAGGGCCTGAATCAGCCCCAGCATTTT
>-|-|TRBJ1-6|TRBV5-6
CASSWRVGNSPLHF
TGTGCCAGCAGCTGGAGGGTGGGCAATTCACCCCTCCACTTT
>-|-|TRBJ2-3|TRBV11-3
CASSLRGTDTQYF
TGTGCCAGCAGCCTTAGAGGCACAGATACGCAGTATTTT
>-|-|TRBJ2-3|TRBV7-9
CASSLERDTQYF
TGTGCCAGCAGCTTAGAGCGGGATACGCAGTATTTT
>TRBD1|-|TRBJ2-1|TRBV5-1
CASSTYRDSYNEQFF
TGCGCCAGCAGCACCTACCGGGACAGCTACAATGAGCAGTTCTTC
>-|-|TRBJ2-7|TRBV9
CASSAQPGMSVSEQYF
TGTGCCAGCAGCGCACAACCGGGAATGTCGGTGTCCGAGCAGTACTTC
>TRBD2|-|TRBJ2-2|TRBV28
CASSFRPGLASHTGELFF
TGTGCCAGCAGTTTTAGACCGGGACTAGCATCGCACACCGGGGAGCTGTTTTTT
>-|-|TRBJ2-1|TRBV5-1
CASSLRAPLAAEQFF
TGCGCCAGCAGCTTGAGAGCTCCCCTCGCTGCTGAGCAGTTCTTC
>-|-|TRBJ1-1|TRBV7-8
CASSLVRELPEAFF
TGTGCCAGCAGCTTAGTCAGGGAACTCCCTGAAGCTTTCTTT
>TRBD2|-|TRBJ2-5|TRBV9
CASSVGGGRAGQETQYF
TGTGCCAGCAGCGTCGGTGGCGGGAGGGCGGGGCAAGAGACCCAGTACTTC
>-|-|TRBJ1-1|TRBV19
CAISPGDGTEAFF
TGTGCCATCTCGCCAGGGGATGGGACTGAAGCTTTCTTT
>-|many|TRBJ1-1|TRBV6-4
CASSPGGQNTEAFF
TGTGCCAGCAGTCCAGGCGGACAGAACACTGAAGCTTTCTTT
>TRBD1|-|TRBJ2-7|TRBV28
CASSLIGTGLTYEQYF
TGTGCCAGCAGCCTTATTGGGACAGGGTTAACCTACGAGCAGTACTTC
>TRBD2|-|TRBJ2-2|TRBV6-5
CASTLAGGGTGELFF
TGTGCCAGCACCCTAGCGGGGGGGGGCACCGGGGAGCTGTTTTTT
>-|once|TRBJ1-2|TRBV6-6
CASSLDFYGYTF
TGTGCCAGCAGTCTGGACTTCTATGGCTACACCTTC
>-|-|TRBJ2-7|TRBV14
CASSQEQWTGGWAYEQYF
TGTGCCAGCAGCCAAGAACAATGGACGGGGGGCTGGGCCTACGAGCAGTACTTC
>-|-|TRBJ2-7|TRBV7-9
CASSFGRAPEQYF
TGTGCCAGCAGCTTTGGCAGGGCACCCGAGCAGTACTTC
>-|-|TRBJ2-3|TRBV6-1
CASRSGGFSTDTQYF
TGTGCCAGCAGGTCCGGCGGGTTTAGCACAGATACGCAGTATTTT
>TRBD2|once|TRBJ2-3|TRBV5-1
CASSKGTSGARDTQYF
TGCGCCAGCAGCAAAGGGACTAGCGGGGCGCGGGATACGCAGTATTTT
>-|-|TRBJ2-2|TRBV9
CASSVGAGNTGELFF
TGTGCCAGCAGCGTAGGGGCAGGGAACACCGGGGAGCTGTTTTTT
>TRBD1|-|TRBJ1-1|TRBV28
CASRRSLGQGDTEAFF
TGTGCCAGCAGGCGGAGCTTGGGACAGGGGGACACTGAAGCTTTCTTT
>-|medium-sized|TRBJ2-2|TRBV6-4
CASSDSSRGSGELFF
TGTGCCAGCAGTGACTCGAGTAGGGGAAGCGGGGAGCTGTTTTTT
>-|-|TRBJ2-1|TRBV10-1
CASSDHHSEQRSEQFF
TGCGCCAGCAGTGACCATCATTCGGAGCAGAGGAGTGAGCAGTTCTTC
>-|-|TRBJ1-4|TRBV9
CASSVGRGEKLFF
TGTGCCAGCAGCGTAGGAAGGGGCGAAAAACTGTTTTTT
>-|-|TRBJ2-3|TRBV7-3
CASSFGPLGTDTQYF
TGTGCCAGCAGCTTTGGGCCACTCGGCACAGATACGCAGTATTTT
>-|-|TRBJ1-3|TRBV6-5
CASSFSGAWGNTIYF
TGTGCCAGCAGCTTCTCTGGGGCGTGGGGAAACACCATATATTTT
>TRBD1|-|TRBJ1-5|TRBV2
CASSHTSGTGGSGGQPQHF
TGTGCCAGCAGTCACACCTCGGGGACAGGGGGCTCAGGGGGTCAGCCCCAGCATTTT
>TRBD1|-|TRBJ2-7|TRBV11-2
CASSHRGWEQYF
TGTGCCAGCAGCCACAGGGGATGGGAGCAGTACTTC
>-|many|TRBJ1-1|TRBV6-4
CASSDASEGSSRFF
TGTGCCAGCAGTGACGCCTCGGAGGGAAGTTCTCGTTTCTTT
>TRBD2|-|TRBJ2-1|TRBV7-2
CASSLASGDYNEQFF
TGTGCCAGCAGCTTAGCCAGCGGGGACTACAATGAGCAGTTCTTC
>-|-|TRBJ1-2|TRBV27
CASSLGGLGYTF
TGTGCCAGCAGTTTAGGAGGGTTGGGCTACACCTTC
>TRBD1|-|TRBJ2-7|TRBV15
CATSRETGISYEQYF
TGTGCCACCAGCAGAGAGACAGGGATATCCTACGAGCAGTACTTC